The clone carrying this T cell receptor (beta chain) was counted at least ten times. Antigen specificity is unknown. From RNA transcripts, TCR beta CDR3 regions were amplified. A set of HTBI primers served as the primers for a first-round RT-PCR of the TCR CDR3. From the multiplex PCR reads, TCRdb called clonotypes with MiXCR, one entry per CDR3 protein. The sample records 700,000 or so distinct CDR3 sequences, 13% to 15% being singletons. Patients were excluded because of uncontrolled infection, other autoimmune disease, pregnancy or lactation. Clinical symptoms, serum thyroxine and TRAb, thyroid ultrasound and orbital computed tomography were used for the diagnoses. This specimen comes from a study of T cells in Graves' hyperthyroidism and ophthalmopathy. Study-level findings and limits: It was a median around 6 months before onset that the model predicted ophthalmopathy. Peripheral blood also featured most of the thyroid clonotypes expanded above 0.001.

Source material: blood. The receptor comes from a woman between 50 and 59 years old with Graves' ophthalmopathy.

The CDR3, as DNA: TGCAGTGCTGGGCGGACACGGGAAGCTTTCTTT. Protein sequence: CSAGRTREAFF. The chain joins TRBV20-1 to TRBJ1-1; D may be TRBD1 (5 bases). V gave up 5 bases and J gave up 8 bases, with 12 bases separating them. Germline V gene lookup returns CDR1 DFQATT and CDR2 SNEGSKA (reference sequence). The CDR3 loop spans 11 amino acids.